These 26 T cell receptor beta chains originate from one sample sequenced in a study of tumor and adjacent non-tumor tissue in lung cancer. A modified ARM-PCR protocol with three rounds of nested PCR amplified TCRbeta. TCRdb independently ran MiXCR on the multiplex PCR reads; one entry per CDR3 protein. The data hold about 50,000 distinct CDR3 sequences, with 74% observed a single time. The template was RNA from unsorted bulk tissue. The normal lung tissue was taken more than 3 cm from the tumor edge. The sequenced sample was distant non-tumor lung tissue. The receptors originated from a woman aged 60-75 years with non-small cell lung cancer.

This clonotype has only one observation. Relative to the germline gene, one junction end is altered; a read error may explain this. The V call is TRBV11-2, the J call TRBJ1-6, with TRBD1 identical over 9 bases. Germline CDR1 is SGHAT and CDR2 is FQNNGV. The CDR3 loop spans 17 amino acids. This chain's CDR3 is CTSADFANRGPSSPLHF. The CDR3, as DNA: TGTACCAGCGCTGACTTTGCGAACAGGGGGCCGAGCTCACCACTCCACTTT.

The rearrangement links TRBV6-1 to TRBJ2-3; D gene uncertain. Germline CDR1 reads MNHNS; CDR2 reads SASEGT. Trimming took off 5 bases at V and 3 bases at J, with 12 bases between the two ends. The CDR3 is 14 amino acids. DNA of the CDR3: TGTGCCAGCAGTATTAACATAGGGACAGATACGCAGTATTTT. Amino acid sequence: CASSINIGTDTQYF.

Remarks on this clonotype: Germline and junction disagree at one end, which may indicate a read error. This rearrangement joins TRBV4-1 to TRBJ1-3; possible D gene TRBD1, 5 bases. This CDR3 is built from 14 residues. Germline V gene lookup returns CDR1 MGHRA and CDR2 YSYEKL. CDR3 sequence reads: CASNPQGIGNTIYF. Written as DNA, the CDR3 is TGCGCTAGCAACCCCCAGGGAATTGGTAACACCATATATTTT.

Notes on this clonotype: One end of the junction varies from germline; a read error may be responsible. The genes are TRBV16 and TRBJ2-1, with D unclear. This CDR3 comprises 13 residues. Germline V CDR1 and CDR2: KGHSY, FQNENV. The CDR3 DNA reads TGTGCCAGCACAACTGATCTTTACGATGAACAGTTCTTC. It yields the protein CASTTDLYDEQFF.

On this clonotype itself: This clone may be a read error of a much larger clone one base away. This likely comes from a read error, as the CDR3 has no conserved phenylalanine or tryptophan at its end. The V call is TRBV5-8, the J call TRBJ2-2; 8 positions match TRBD2. Germline V gene data show CDR1 as SGHTS and CDR2 as YDEGEE. The CDR3 runs to 15 residues. V dropped 4 bases and J dropped 4; count of bases not matched to a gene: 6. The CDR3 here is CASSEGLAPTGELFS. The CDR3, as DNA: TGTGCCAGCAGCGAAGGACTAGCCCCCACCGGGGAGCTGTTTTCT.

This sequence joins TRBV6-2 or TRBV6-3 and TRBJ2-2; D remains unclear. Germline V CDR1 and CDR2: MNHEY, SVGEGT. This CDR3 contains 17 residues. V was trimmed by 5 bases and J by 0 bases, leaving 16 bases between them. This CDR3 reads CASSHTQQRTNTGELFF. CDR3 sequence (DNA): TGTGCCAGCAGTCACACCCAACAGAGGACGAACACCGGGGAGCTGTTTTTT.

With regard to this clonotype: This may stem from a read error, because a much larger clone lies one nucleotide away. The V and J genes are TRBV5-1 and TRBJ2-2, with D unclear. This CDR3 comprises 13 residues. Germline loops: CDR1 SGHRS, CDR2 YFSETQ. The CDR3 sequence: CDTNEGNTGELFF. Here the CDR3 DNA reads TGCGACACCAACGAAGGGAACACCGGGGAGCTGTTTTTT.

This chain connects TRBV6-2 or TRBV6-3 to TRBJ2-4; D remains unclear. Trimming removed 5 bases at V and 11 bases at J, with 16 bases between. The CDR3 covers 13 residues. Germline assignment: CDR1 MNHEY and CDR2 SVGEGT. DNA for the CDR3: TGTGCCAGCAGTAACGATGTCCAGAACGTTCAGTACTTC. The encoded protein is CASSNDVQNVQYF.

About this clonotype itself: The conserved phenylalanine or tryptophan is not found at the CDR3 terminus, so this likely reflects a read error. The chain recombines TRBV11-2 with TRBJ2-3; 7 nucleotides match TRBD1. The end of the DNA aligns better with TRBJ1-5, so the J call may be wrong. The CDR3 loop spans 13 amino acids. In germline, CDR1 is SGHAT, CDR2 FQNNGV. The CDR3 DNA sequence: TGTGCCAGTAGCTTAACAGGGGATGGAACGCAGCATTCT. Encoded protein: CASSLTGDGTQHS.

As for this clonotype: One junction end disagrees with the germline gene, perhaps due to a read error. This rearrangement joins TRBV6-6 to TRBJ1-6; D perhaps matches TRBD1 (5 bases). CDR1 and CDR2 (germline): MNHNY, SVGAGI (reference sequence). The CDR3 spans 15 residues. CDR3 protein: CASNLGPFYNSPLHF. DNA for the CDR3: TGCGCCAGCAACTTGGGACCGTTCTATAATTCACCCCTCCACTTT.

Worth noting for this clonotype: Since a much larger clone is just one base distant, this may be a read error. The chain links TRBV6-4 to TRBJ2-2, with D perhaps matching TRBD2 (6 bases). Trimming stripped 7 bases from V and 6 bases from J, with 15 bases between. Germline V gene sequence: CDR1 MRHNA, CDR2 SNTAGT. The CDR3 totals 14 residues. CDR3 amino acids: CASNGRSGAGELFF. CDR3 DNA: TGTGCCAGCAATGGGAGGTCGGGGGCCGGGGAGCTGTTTTTT.

The chain carries TRBV29-1 and TRBJ1-3; D might be TRBD1 (5 bases). The CDR3 sequence is 14 residues long. The germline CDR1 and CDR2 sequences are SQVTM and ANQGSEA. With 3 bases removed from V and 4 bases from J, the gap between germline ends came to 13 bases. The CDR3 is CSVDAGMTGNTIYF. The CDR3 DNA is TGCAGCGTTGACGCAGGGATGACCGGAAACACCATATATTTT.

Note on this clonotype: At one end, the junction sequence differs from germline, possibly due to a read error. The J gene is TRBJ2-2, the V gene TRBV6-2 or TRBV6-3; D possibly corresponds to TRBD2 (6 bases). This CDR3 contains 15 residues. The germline gives CDR1 MNHEY, CDR2 SVGEGT. This CDR3 is CSSSPGEVEGGELFF. The CDR3 DNA sequence: TGTTCCAGCAGTCCGGGGGAGGTTGAAGGCGGGGAGCTGTTTTTT.

Turning to this clonotype: With a much larger clone just one base away, this may be a read error. The chain combines TRBV12-3 or TRBV12-4 with TRBJ2-7, with 7 bases that match TRBD1. The CDR3 has 14 residues. The CDR3 loop reads CTSSKTGDSYEQYF. CDR3 coding DNA: TGTACCAGCAGTAAAACAGGGGACTCCTACGAGCAGTACTTC.

This clonotype came up many times. The rearrangement joins TRBV5-4 to TRBJ1-6; D gene unclear. This CDR3 spans 14 amino acids. Trimming left V 1 base short and J 7 bases short, with 9 bases between. CDR1 is SGHNT, CDR2 YYREEE, per germline (reference sequence). The CDR3 is CASSLRAGNSPLHF. CDR3 DNA: TGTGCCAGCAGCTTGCGAGCCGGCAATTCACCCCTCCACTTT.

With regard to this clonotype: In this CDR3 the conserved last residue, phenylalanine or tryptophan, is missing, so a read error is likely. The chain recombines TRBV6-2 or TRBV6-3 with TRBJ2-7, with D perhaps being TRBD1 or TRBD2 (5 bases each). This CDR3 spans 14 amino acids. Germline V lookup: CDR1 MNHEY, CDR2 SVGEGT. CDR3 nucleotides: TGTGCCAGCAGTCTCGACACGGGGCGCCACGAACAGTACTCC. This sequence encodes CASSLDTGRHEQYS.

The chain uses TRBV11-3 and TRBJ2-1; the D is unclear. This CDR3 comprises 13 residues. Looked up from germline, CDR1 is SGHNT and CDR2 is YENEEA. With 9 bases removed from V and 4 bases from J, the gap between germline ends came to 13 bases. CDR3 DNA sequence: TGTGCCAGTAGATGCGGACGGTACAATGAGCAGTTCTTC. It codes for CASRCGRYNEQFF.

Concerning this clonotype: The junction differs from germline at one of its ends, possibly a read error. The chain uses TRBV28 and TRBJ2-1; D remains unclear. This CDR3 comprises 13 residues. CDR1 MDHEN and CDR2 SYDVKM come from the germline V gene. CDR3 bases: TGTGTCAGCAATTTATCCCGATACAATGAGCAGTTCTTC. It encodes CVSNLSRYNEQFF.

For this clonotype: Sequence at one end of the junction differs from germline and may be a read error. The V gene is TRBV11-2, the J gene TRBJ2-5; either TRBD1 or TRBD2 may fit D (7 bases each). Germline values: CDR1 SGHAT, CDR2 FQNNGV. This CDR3 has 15 amino acids. The CDR3 DNA sequence: TGTGCCAGCAGCTCGACAGGGACCGGGAGCGGGACCCTGTACTTC. It is translated as CASSSTGTGSGTLYF.

This clonotype was detected many times. The rearrangement joins TRBV12-3 or TRBV12-4 to TRBJ2-4; D gene unclear. CDR3 length equals 13 residues. V was clipped by 6 bases and J by 0 bases, with 6 bases between them. The CDR3: CASSELAKNIQYF. The CDR3 DNA sequence: TGTGCCAGCAGCGAGTTAGCCAAAAACATTCAGTACTTC.

The V call is TRBV11-3, the J call TRBJ1-1, with D hard to call. The V gene's germline CDR1 is SGHNT and CDR2 YENEEA. The CDR3 runs to 14 residues. This CDR3 reads CDSSAPGSHTEAFF. CDR3 in DNA: TGTGATAGCAGCGCGCCTGGGTCCCACACTGAAGCTTTCTTT.

Points on this clonotype: This CDR3 fails to terminate in the conserved phenylalanine or tryptophan, so it likely reflects a read error. J is TRBJ2-5 and V is TRBV4-3; a possible D gene is TRBD2 (6 bases). The CDR3 extends over 15 amino acids. V was clipped by 4 bases and J by 2 bases, with 14 bases between them. Germline lookup yields CDR1 LGHNA and CDR2 YSLEER. The CDR3 sequence is CASSRHWDSQETQYL. DNA for the CDR3: TGCGCCAGCAGCCGTCACTGGGACTCACAAGAGACCCAGTACTTA.

The table lists this clonotype with many counts. The chain carries TRBV28 and TRBJ1-1, with 9 nucleotides matching TRBD1. The CDR3 has 15 residues. Germline CDR1 MDHEN, CDR2 SYDVKM. Trimming at V came to 7 bases and at J to 4 bases, leaving 10 bases not matched to a gene. In DNA form, the CDR3 reads TGTGCCAGCACCCTCCCGGGACAGGGTAGCACTGAAGCTTTCTTT. It specifies CASTLPGQGSTEAFF.

The genes are TRBV4-1 and TRBJ1-1; weak D call: TRBD1 (5 bases). The CDR3 spans 15 residues. Germline lookup yields CDR1 MGHRA and CDR2 YSYEKL. V gave up 0 bases and J gave up 5 bases, with 13 bases separating them. The CDR3 spells CASSQDRDRKTEAFF. The CDR3, as DNA: TGCGCCAGCAGCCAAGACCGGGACCGAAAGACTGAAGCTTTCTTT.

Note on this clonotype: A much bigger clone sits one base away, suggesting this may be a read error. Since the CDR3 does not end with the conserved phenylalanine or tryptophan, this likely comes from a read error. The limits of the CDR3 on the DNA are not certain, so only TCRdb's listed CDR3 is given. This chain uses TRBV6-5 with TRBJ1-3; the D call of TRBD1 is as the table states it, not checked on the DNA. 14 amino acids form the CDR3, both terminal residues included. Germline V lookup: CDR1 MNHEY, CDR2 SVGAGI. CDR3 in amino acids: CASSLAGVGNTKYL.

Concerning this clonotype itself: A read error may account for a junction end that differs from germline. The genes are TRBV6-2 or TRBV6-3 and TRBJ2-1; 7 bases line up with TRBD1. This CDR3 spans 15 amino acids. Germline loops: CDR1 MNHEY, CDR2 SVGEGT. The CDR3 region is CATSQGQEGYNEQFF. The CDR3 nucleotides read TGTGCCACCAGTCAAGGACAGGAAGGTTACAATGAGCAGTTCTTC.